This T cell receptor beta chain comes out of a study of radiotherapy plus CTLA-4 blockade in lung cancer. Germline CDR1 reads KGHSH; CDR2 reads LQKENI. The CDR3 sequence is 19 residues long. TCRdb's table, derived via immunoSEQ multiplex PCR, lists solely in-frame clones and lacks some. The sample lists roughly 110,000 clones; more than 65% were seen once. Concerning this clone itself: Its antigen remains unidentified. Germline and junction disagree at one end, which may indicate a read error.

Study-wide points: Strongest reported response predictors: early blood clone changes and post-radiation interferon-beta.

The sample consisted of peripheral blood, taken from a patient treated with radiotherapy plus ipilimumab. The receptor's source is a human donor with non-small cell lung cancer that progressed on radiotherapy plus ipilimumab. Some clones in this sample may be carry-over from other donors' samples. V is TRBV18 and J is TRBJ2-4; TRBD1 aligns across 9 bases. The CDR3 spells CASSPQGTGTNLAKNIQYF. Here the CDR3 DNA reads TGTGCCAGCTCCCCACAAGGGACAGGGACAAACTTAGCCAAAAACATTCAGTACTTC. Looking up the rest from reference TRBV18 and TRBJ2-4 gives the full variable domain: NAGVMQNPRHLVRRRGQEARLRCSPMKGHSHVYWYRQLPEEGLKFMVYLQKENIIDESGMPKERFSAEFPKEGPSILRIQQVVRGDSAAYFCASSPQGTGTNLAKNIQYFGAGTRLSVL.